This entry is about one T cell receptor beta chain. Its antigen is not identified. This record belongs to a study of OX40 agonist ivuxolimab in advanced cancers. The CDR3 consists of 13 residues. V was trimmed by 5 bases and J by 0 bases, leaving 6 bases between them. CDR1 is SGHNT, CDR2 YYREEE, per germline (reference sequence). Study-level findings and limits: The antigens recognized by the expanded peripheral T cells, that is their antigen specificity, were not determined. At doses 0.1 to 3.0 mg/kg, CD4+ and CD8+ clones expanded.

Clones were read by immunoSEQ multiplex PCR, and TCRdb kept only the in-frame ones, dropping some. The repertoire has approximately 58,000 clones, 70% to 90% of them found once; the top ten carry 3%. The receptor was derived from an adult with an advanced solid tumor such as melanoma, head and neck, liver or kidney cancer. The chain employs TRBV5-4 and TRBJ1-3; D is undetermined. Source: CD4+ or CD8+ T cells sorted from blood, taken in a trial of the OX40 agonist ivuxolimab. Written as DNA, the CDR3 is TGTGCCAGCAGGTCGGGCTCTGGAAACACCATATATTTT. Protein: CASRSGSGNTIYF.